These 2 T cell receptor beta chains came from one sample sequenced in a study of blood T cell repertoires in COVID-19. Only in-frame clones appear in the TCRdb table, and some are missing; sequencing was by immunoSEQ multiplex PCR. The repertoire holds more than 250,000 clones, with 80% to 90% as singletons. The sequencing sample was made of PBMCs or T cells enriched from blood (not recorded which). The receptors derive from a young man who had recovered from COVID-19.

The chain joins TRBV4-2 to TRBJ1-1; tentatively, D is TRBD1 (5 bases). V lost 2 bases and J 1 base, leaving 11 bases between the germline ends. CDR1 is LGHNA, CDR2 YNFKEQ, per germline. The CDR3 totals 15 residues. The CDR3 loop is CASSQFKDKNTEAFF. Written as DNA, the CDR3 is TGTGCCAGCAGCCAATTTAAGGACAAGAACACTGAAGCTTTCTTT.

This clone was counted a few times. The chain links TRBV3-1 (or the pseudogene TRBV3-2) to TRBJ2-1; 7 bases fit TRBD2. This CDR3 contains 17 residues. Germline V gene data show CDR1 as LGHDT and CDR2 as YNNKEL (reference sequence). Losses at the gene ends were 4 bases for V and 3 bases for J; bases not matched to a gene: 12. The CDR3 DNA follows: TGTGCCAGCAGCCCGAGCGGCGGGGGTCCCATCTACAATGAGCAGTTCTTC. Translation gives CASSPSGGGPIYNEQFF.